The 11 T cell receptor beta chains presented below share a single source sample, sequenced in a study of blood T cell repertoires in COVID-19. Generated by immunoSEQ multiplex PCR, the TCRdb table keeps only in-frame clones and is missing some. The sample lists about 220,000 clones; just under 85% were seen once. Material for sequencing was PBMCs or T cells enriched from blood (not recorded which). These receptors were obtained from a woman aged 40 to 50 with acute COVID-19.

The chain couples TRBV18 to TRBJ2-1; 9 bases align to TRBD1. This CDR3 spans 17 amino acids. V gave up 0 bases and J gave up 6 bases; unmatched junction bases: 9. In germline, CDR1 is KGHSH, CDR2 LQKENI. The CDR3 protein is CASSPPWTGARGNEQFF. The CDR3 DNA sequence: TGTGCCAGCTCACCACCTTGGACAGGGGCACGGGGCAATGAGCAGTTCTTC.

This sequence joins TRBV18 and TRBJ1-3, with 10 nucleotides matching TRBD1. Germline V lookup: CDR1 KGHSH, CDR2 LQKENI. This CDR3 has 15 amino acids. J was trimmed by 8 bases and V by 0 bases; bases with no gene match: 4. The CDR3 nucleotides are TGTGCCAGCTCACCACCCGGGACAGGGGCATACACCATATATTTT. Amino acids: CASSPPGTGAYTIYF.

V is TRBV7-8 and J is TRBJ2-1, with TRBD2 identical over 8 bases. Germline loops: CDR1 SGHVS, CDR2 FQNEAQ. V dropped 2 bases and J dropped 9; count of bases not matched to a gene: 9. The length of the CDR3 is 15 residues. The CDR3 sequence: CASSLMAGGDGEQFF. CDR3 sequence (DNA): TGTGCCAGCAGCTTAATGGCGGGAGGTGACGGTGAGCAGTTCTTC.

The chain links TRBV6-5 to TRBJ2-2; D not resolved. The germline V gene encodes CDR1 MNHEY and CDR2 SVGAGI. This CDR3 has 15 residues. Trimming removed 6 bases at V and 1 base at J, with 12 bases between. In nucleotides, the CDR3 is TGTGCCAGCAGCTCCCCCACGGGGAACACCGGGGAGCTGTTTTTT. This gives the protein CASSSPTGNTGELFF.

The chain couples TRBV7-9 to TRBJ2-7; 9 nucleotides line up with TRBD1. Trimming at V came to 5 bases and at J to 4 bases, leaving 15 bases not matched to a gene. This CDR3 contains 17 residues. CDR1 and CDR2 from the germline V gene are SEHNR and FQNEAQ (reference sequence). CDR3 amino acids: CASSPTGNRGRFYEQYF. The CDR3 DNA sequence: TGTGCCAGCAGCCCGACGGGGAACAGGGGGCGATTTTACGAGCAGTACTTC.

The chain recombines TRBV11-3 with TRBJ2-2, with TRBD2 matching over 7 bases. J gave up 5 bases and V 4 bases, and 10 bases lay outside the gene matches. CDR3 size: 16 residues. The germline CDR1 and CDR2 sequences are SGHNT and YENEEA. CDR3 residues: CASSSSEGRGTGELFF. The CDR3 nucleotides are TGTGCCAGCAGCTCCTCCGAGGGGCGGGGGACCGGGGAGCTGTTTTTT.

J is TRBJ2-1 and V is TRBV7-7; D may be TRBD1 (6 bases). The CDR3 extends over 15 amino acids. CDR1 and CDR2 (germline): SSHAT, FNYEAQ (reference sequence). V was trimmed by 4 bases and J by 2 bases, leaving 12 bases between them. This chain's CDR3 is CASSSDRNAYNEQFF. CDR3 coding DNA: TGTGCCAGCAGCTCGGACAGAAACGCCTACAATGAGCAGTTCTTC.

This chain uses TRBV7-2 with TRBJ2-3, with TRBD2 matching 10 bases. J was trimmed by 10 bases and V by 5 bases; bases with no gene match: 12. Germline V gene data show CDR1 as SGHTA and CDR2 as FQGNSA. The CDR3 sequence is 15 residues long. CDR3 residues: CASSPGLAGASAQYF. The CDR3 DNA reads TGTGCCAGCAGCCCCGGGCTAGCGGGAGCGTCTGCGCAGTATTTT.

The chain carries TRBV28 and TRBJ2-7; D perhaps matches TRBD2 (7 bases). The CDR3 runs to 14 residues. Germline V lookup: CDR1 MDHEN, CDR2 SYDVKM. Trimming cost V 6 bases and J 4 bases, with 16 bases left between them. Written as DNA, the CDR3 is TGTGCCAGCAGCCCCCCGGGGGGCCCGTACGAGCAGTACTTC. Encoded protein: CASSPPGGPYEQYF.

V and J are TRBV14 and TRBJ1-1; 11 bases align to TRBD1. Germline CDR1 reads SGHDN; CDR2 reads FVKESK. Germline trimming cut 3 bases from V and 4 bases from J; bases unmatched to any gene: 13. The CDR3 extends over 18 amino acids. The CDR3 sequence: CASSQTRTGGFWSTEAFF. In DNA, the CDR3 is TGTGCCAGCAGCCAGACCAGGACAGGGGGCTTTTGGAGCACTGAAGCTTTCTTT.

The J gene is TRBJ2-1, the V gene TRBV6-1; TRBD1 matches at 7 bases. The germline V gene encodes CDR1 MNHNS and CDR2 SASEGT. The CDR3 runs to 12 residues. The V and J ends lost 5 bases and 8 bases, in that order; junction bases with no gene match: 3. The CDR3 sequence: CASSYTGDEQFF. CDR3 DNA: TGTGCCAGCAGTTATACAGGGGATGAGCAGTTCTTC.